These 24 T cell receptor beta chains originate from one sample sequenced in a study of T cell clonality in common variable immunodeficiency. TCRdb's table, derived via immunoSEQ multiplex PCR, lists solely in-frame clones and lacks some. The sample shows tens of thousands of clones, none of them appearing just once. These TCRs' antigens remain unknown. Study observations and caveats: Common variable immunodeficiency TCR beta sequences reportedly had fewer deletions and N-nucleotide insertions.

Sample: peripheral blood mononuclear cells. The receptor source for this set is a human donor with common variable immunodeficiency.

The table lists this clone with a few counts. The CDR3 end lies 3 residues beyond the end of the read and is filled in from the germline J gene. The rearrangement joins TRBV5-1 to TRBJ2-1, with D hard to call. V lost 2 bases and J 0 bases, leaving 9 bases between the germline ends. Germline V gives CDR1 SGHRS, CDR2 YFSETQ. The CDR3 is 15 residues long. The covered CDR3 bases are TGCGCCAGCAGCTTTGTAACTAACTCCTACAATGAG. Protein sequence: CASSFVTNSYNE. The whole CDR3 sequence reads CASSFVTNSYNEQFF.

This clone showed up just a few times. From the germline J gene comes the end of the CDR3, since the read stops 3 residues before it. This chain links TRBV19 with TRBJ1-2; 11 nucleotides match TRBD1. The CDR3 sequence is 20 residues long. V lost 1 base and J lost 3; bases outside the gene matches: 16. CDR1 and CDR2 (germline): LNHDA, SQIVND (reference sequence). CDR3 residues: CASSIVGAGQGASRDYGYTF. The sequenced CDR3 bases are TGTGCCAGTAGTATAGTAGGTGCCGGACAGGGGGCGTCTAGAGACTATGGC.

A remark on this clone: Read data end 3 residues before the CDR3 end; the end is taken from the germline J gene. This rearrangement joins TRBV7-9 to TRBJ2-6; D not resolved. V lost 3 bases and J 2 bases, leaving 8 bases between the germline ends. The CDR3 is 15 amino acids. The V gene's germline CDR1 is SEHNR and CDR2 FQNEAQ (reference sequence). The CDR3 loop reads CASSFSLTGANVLTF. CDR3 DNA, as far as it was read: TGTGCCAGCAGCTTTAGTCTGACTGGGGCCAACGTC.

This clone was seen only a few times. Incomplete CDR3 DNA: TGTGCCAGTAGTAAGCTAGCGGGGGGGTTCGCGAACACCGGGGAG. Protein sequence: CASSKLAGGFANTGE. The full CDR3 protein is CASSKLAGGFANTGELFF. The J gene is TRBJ2-2, the V gene TRBV19, with 12 bases identical to TRBD2. The read ends 3 residues shy of where the CDR3 ends; the end is completed using the germline J gene. The trim removed 4 bases at V and 0 bases at J, leaving 6 bases unmatched. From germline, CDR1 is LNHDA and CDR2 SQIVND (reference sequence). The length of the CDR3 is 18 residues.

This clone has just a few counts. The CDR3 protein is CASSMGQAGFSGANVLTF. The sequenced CDR3 bases are TGTGCCAGTAGTATGGGACAGGCGGGATTCTCTGGGGCCAACGTC. The chain is built from TRBV19 and TRBJ2-6; the match to TRBD1 covers 8 bases. Sequencing ends 3 residues short of the CDR3 end; the germline J gene provides the rest. Germline V gene data show CDR1 as LNHDA and CDR2 as SQIVND (reference sequence). The CDR3 runs to 18 residues. The J segment lost 0 bases and the V segment lost 3 bases, leaving 7 bases of the junction unmatched.

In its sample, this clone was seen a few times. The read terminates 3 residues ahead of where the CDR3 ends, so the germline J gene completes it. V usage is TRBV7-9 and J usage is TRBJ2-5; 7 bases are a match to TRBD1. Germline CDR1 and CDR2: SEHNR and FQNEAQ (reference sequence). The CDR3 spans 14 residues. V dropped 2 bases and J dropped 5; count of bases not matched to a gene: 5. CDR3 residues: CASSLKRGRETQYF. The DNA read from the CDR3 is TGTGCCAGCAGCTTAAAGAGGGGGCGGGAGACC.

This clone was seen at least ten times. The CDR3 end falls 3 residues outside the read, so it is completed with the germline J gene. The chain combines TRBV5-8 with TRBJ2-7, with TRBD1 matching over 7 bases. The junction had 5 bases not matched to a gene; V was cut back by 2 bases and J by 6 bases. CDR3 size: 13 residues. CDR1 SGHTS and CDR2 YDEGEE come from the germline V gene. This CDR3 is CASSLLGQSEQYF. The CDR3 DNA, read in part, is TGTGCCAGCAGCTTACTGGGACAGAGCGAG.

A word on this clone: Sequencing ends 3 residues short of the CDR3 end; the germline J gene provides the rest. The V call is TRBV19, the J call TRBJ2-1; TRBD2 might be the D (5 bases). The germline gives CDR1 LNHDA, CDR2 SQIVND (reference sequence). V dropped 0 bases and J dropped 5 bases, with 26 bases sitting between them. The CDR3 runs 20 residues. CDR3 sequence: CASSIDRGQAYYSIHNEQFF. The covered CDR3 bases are TGTGCCAGTAGTATAGATCGGGGTCAGGCCTACTATTCCATCCACAATGAG. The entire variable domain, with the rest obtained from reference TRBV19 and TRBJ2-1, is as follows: DGGITQSPKYLFRKEGQNVTLSCEQNLNHDAMYWYRQDPGQGLRLIYYSQIVNDFQKGDIAEGYSVSREKKESFPLTVTSAQKNPTAFYLCASSIDRGQAYYSIHNEQFFGPGTRLTVL.

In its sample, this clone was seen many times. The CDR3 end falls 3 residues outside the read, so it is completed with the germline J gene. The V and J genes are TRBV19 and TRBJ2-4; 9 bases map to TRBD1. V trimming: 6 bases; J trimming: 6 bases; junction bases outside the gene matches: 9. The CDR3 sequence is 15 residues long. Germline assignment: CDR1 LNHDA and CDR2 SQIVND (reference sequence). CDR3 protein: CASSTGTGTANIQYF. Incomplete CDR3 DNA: TGTGCCAGTAGCACTGGGACAGGGACGGCAAACATT.

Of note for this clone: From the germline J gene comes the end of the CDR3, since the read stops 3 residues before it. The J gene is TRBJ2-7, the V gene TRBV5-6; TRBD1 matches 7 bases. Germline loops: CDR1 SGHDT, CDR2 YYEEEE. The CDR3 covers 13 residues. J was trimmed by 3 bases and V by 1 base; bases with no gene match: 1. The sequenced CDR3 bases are TGTGCCAGCAGCTTGAGGGACAGCTACGAG. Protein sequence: CASSLRDSYE. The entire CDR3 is CASSLRDSYEQYF. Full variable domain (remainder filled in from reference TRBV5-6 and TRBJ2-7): DAGVTQSPTHLIKTRGQQVTLRCSPKSGHDTVSWYQQALGQGPQFIFQYYEEEERQRGNFPDRFSGHQFPNYSSELNVNALLLGDSALYLCASSLRDSYEQYFGPGTRLTVT.

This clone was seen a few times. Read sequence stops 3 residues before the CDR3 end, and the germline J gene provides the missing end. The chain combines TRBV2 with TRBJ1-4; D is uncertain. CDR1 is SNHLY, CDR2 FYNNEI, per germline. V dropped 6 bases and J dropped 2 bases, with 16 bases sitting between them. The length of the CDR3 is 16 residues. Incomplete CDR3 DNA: TGTGCCAGCAGGGATTATTACTCAGGCACTAATGAAAAA. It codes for CASRDYYSGTNEK. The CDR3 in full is CASRDYYSGTNEKLFF. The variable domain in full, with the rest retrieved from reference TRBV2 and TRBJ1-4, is EPEVTQTPSHQVTQMGQEVILRCVPISNHLYFYWYRQILGQKVEFLVSFYNNEISEKSEIFDDQFSVERPDGSNFTLKIRSTKLEDSAMYFCASRDYYSGTNEKLFFGSGTQLSVL.

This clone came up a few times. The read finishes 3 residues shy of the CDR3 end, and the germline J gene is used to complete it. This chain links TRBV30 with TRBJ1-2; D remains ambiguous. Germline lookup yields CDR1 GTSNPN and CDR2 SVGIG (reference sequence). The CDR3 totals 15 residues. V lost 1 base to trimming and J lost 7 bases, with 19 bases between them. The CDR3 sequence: CAWSAGYSRGSGYTF. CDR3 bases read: TGTGCCTGGAGTGCTGGATATTCACGGGGAAGTGGC.

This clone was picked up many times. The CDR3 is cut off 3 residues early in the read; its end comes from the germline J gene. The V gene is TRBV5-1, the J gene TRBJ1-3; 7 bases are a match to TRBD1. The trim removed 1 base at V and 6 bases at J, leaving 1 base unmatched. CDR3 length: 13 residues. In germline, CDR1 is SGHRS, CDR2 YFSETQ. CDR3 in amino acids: CASSLTGENTIYF. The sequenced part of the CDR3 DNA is TGCGCCAGCAGCTTGACAGGGGAAAACACC.

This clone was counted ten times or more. The CDR3: CASSLGLGEQFF. CDR3 bases read: TGTGCCAGCAGCCTCGGACTAGGTGAG. The rearrangement links TRBV6-2 or TRBV6-3 to TRBJ2-1, with 7 bases identical to TRBD2. The read ends 3 residues shy of where the CDR3 ends; the end is completed using the germline J gene. V trimming: 6 bases; J trimming: 9 bases; junction bases outside the gene matches: 5. CDR1 is MNHEY, CDR2 SVGEGT, per germline. The CDR3 is 12 residues long.

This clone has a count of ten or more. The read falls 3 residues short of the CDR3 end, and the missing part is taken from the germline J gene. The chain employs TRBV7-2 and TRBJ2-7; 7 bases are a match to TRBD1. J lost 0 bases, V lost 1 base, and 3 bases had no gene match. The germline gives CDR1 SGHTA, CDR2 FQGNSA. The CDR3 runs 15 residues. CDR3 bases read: TGTGCCAGCAGCTTAGTGGGACAGCTCTCCTACGAG. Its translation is CASSLVGQLSYE. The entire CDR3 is CASSLVGQLSYEQYF.

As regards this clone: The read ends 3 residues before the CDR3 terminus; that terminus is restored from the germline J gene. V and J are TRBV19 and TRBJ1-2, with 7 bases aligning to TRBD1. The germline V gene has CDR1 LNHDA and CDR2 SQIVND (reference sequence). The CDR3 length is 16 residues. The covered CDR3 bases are TGTGCCAGTAGTCCCCGCTGGGACAGCCCCCTTTCCGGC. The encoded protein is CASSPRWDSPLSG. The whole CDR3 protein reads CASSPRWDSPLSGYTF.

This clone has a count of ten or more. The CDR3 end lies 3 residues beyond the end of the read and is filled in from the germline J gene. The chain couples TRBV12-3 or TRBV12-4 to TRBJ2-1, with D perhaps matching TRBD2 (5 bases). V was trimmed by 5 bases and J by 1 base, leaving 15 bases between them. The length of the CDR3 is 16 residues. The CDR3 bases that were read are TGTGCCAGCAGTCCCTCGGACTTCCTGTCCTACAATGAG. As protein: CASSPSDFLSYNE. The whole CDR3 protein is CASSPSDFLSYNEQFF.

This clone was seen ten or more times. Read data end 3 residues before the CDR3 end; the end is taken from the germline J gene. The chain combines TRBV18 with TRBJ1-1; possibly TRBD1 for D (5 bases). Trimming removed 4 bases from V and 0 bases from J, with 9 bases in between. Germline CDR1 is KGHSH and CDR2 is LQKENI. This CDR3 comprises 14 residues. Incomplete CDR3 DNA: TGTGCCAGCTCACAGGGGCCGATGAACACTGAA. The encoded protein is CASSQGPMNTE. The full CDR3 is CASSQGPMNTEAFF.

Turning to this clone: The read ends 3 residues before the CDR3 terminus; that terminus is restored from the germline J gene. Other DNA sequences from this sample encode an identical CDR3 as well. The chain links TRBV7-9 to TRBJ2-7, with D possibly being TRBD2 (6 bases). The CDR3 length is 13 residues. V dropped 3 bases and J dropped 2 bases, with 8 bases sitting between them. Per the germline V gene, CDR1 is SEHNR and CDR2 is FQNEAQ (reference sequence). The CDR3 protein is CASSFRGTYEQYF. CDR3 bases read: TGTGCCAGCAGCTTCCGGGGGACCTACGAG.

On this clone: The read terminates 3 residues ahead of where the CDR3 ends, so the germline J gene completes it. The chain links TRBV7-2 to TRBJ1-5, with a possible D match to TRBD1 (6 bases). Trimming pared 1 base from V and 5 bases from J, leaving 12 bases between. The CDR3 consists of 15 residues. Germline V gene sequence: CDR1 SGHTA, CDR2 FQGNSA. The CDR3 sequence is CASSLVQGPDQPQHF. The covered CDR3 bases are TGTGCCAGCAGCTTAGTCCAGGGGCCGGATCAGCCC.

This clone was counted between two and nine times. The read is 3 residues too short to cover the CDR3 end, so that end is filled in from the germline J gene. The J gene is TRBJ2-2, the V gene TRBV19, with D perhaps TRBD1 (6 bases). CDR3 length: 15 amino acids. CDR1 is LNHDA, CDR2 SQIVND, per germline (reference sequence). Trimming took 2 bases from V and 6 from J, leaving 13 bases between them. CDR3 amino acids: CASSIKTGGAGELFF. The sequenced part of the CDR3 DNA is TGTGCCAGTAGTATAAAGACAGGAGGCGCCGGGGAG.

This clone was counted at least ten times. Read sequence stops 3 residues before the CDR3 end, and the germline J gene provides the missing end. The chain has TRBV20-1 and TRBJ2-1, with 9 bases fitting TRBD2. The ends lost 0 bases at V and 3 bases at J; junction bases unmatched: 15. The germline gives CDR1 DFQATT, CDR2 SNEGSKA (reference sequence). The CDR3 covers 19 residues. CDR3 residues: CSARDRSSGEPDFYNEQFF. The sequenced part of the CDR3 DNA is TGCAGTGCTAGAGATCGTTCTAGCGGGGAACCTGACTTCTACAATGAG.

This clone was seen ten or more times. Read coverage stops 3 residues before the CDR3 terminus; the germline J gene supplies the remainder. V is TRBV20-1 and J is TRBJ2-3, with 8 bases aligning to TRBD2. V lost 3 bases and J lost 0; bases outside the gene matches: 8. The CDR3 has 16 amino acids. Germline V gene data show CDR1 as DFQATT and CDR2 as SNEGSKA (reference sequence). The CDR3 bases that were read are TGCAGTGCTAGCCCCGGGGGGGGACCGAGCACAGATACG. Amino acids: CSASPGGGPSTDT. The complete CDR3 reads CSASPGGGPSTDTQYF.

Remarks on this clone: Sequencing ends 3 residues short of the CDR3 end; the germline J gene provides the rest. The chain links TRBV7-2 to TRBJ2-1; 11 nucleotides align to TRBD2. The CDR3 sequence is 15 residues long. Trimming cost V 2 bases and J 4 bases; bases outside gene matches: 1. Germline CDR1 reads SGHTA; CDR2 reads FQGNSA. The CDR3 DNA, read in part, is TGTGCCAGCAGCTTAACTAGCGGGGGTTACAATGAG. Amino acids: CASSLTSGGYNE. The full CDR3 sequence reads CASSLTSGGYNEQFF.